These 27 T cell receptor beta chains were all obtained from the same sample, sequenced in a study of CD8+ T cells in alopecia areata. cDNA prepared by RNA extraction and subsequent reverse transcription served as the template for sequencing. Sequenced by immunoSEQ multiplex PCR; TCRdb stores in-frame clones only, minus some. The repertoire includes 270,000 or so clones, 58% of them detected once, and about 1.8% sits in the top ten. The treatment: oral pan-JAK inhibitor, 5-10 mg twice daily. The sequenced sample was CD4+ T cells sorted from blood, obtained at week 24, from a patient treated with tofacitinib. The receptors come from a human donor with alopecia areata.

The chain recombines TRBV6-1 with TRBJ1-5; possibly TRBD1 for D (5 bases). The CDR3 has 16 residues. V gave up 3 bases and J gave up 9 bases, with 21 bases separating them. Germline-derived CDR1 and CDR2 are MNHNS and SASEGT. CDR3 sequence reads: CASSESAPGTAGPQHF. CDR3 DNA: TGTGCCAGCAGTGAGAGCGCCCCCGGGACGGCCGGGCCCCAGCATTTT.

V and J are TRBV7-9 and TRBJ1-1; no reliable D call. The germline V gene has CDR1 SEHNR and CDR2 FQNEAQ (reference sequence). This CDR3 contains 14 residues. With 1 base removed from V and 2 bases from J, the gap between germline ends came to 8 bases. CDR3 amino acids: CASSLVGVNTEAFF. The CDR3, as DNA: TGTGCCAGCAGCTTAGTTGGGGTAAACACTGAAGCTTTCTTT.

This clone was detected a few times. The chain has TRBV18 and TRBJ1-3; no definite D call. The CDR3 length is 14 residues. Germline CDR1 KGHSH, CDR2 LQKENI. V lost 4 bases to trimming and J lost 4 bases, with 11 bases between them. CDR3 nucleotides: TGTGCCAGCTCACTACCAACACAGGGAAACACCATATATTTT. This encodes CASSLPTQGNTIYF.

With regard to this clone: The limits of the CDR3 on the DNA are not certain, so only TCRdb's listed CDR3 is given. This sequence joins TRBV23-1 and TRBJ1-6; the table names TRBD1, a call not compared with the DNA. TRBV23-1 is placed among ORFs of uncertain function. From its first to its last residue, the CDR3 has 16 amino acids. CDR3 protein: CASSTSDRDLLSPLHF.

This clone has a handful of counts. This chain uses TRBV28 with TRBJ2-7; D possibly corresponds to TRBD1 (6 bases). The germline CDR1 and CDR2 sequences are MDHEN and SYDVKM. Trimming removed 5 bases from V and 3 bases from J, with 11 bases in between. The CDR3 has 13 residues. The chain's CDR3 is CASSLGTIYEQYF. The CDR3 DNA sequence: TGTGCCAGCAGTCTCGGGACAATCTACGAGCAGTACTTC.

This clone has more than one count but fewer than ten. The gene calls are TRBV4-2 and TRBJ2-3; no reliable D call. Trimming shortened V by 1 base and J by 0 bases, and 11 bases separated the two germline ends. CDR3 length: 16 residues. Per germline, CDR1 LGHNA and CDR2 YNFKEQ. The CDR3 loop is CASSQVSLGSTDTQYF. In DNA, the CDR3 is TGTGCCAGCAGCCAAGTCAGCCTAGGCAGCACAGATACGCAGTATTTT.

V and J are TRBV19 and TRBJ1-1, with D maybe TRBD1 (5 bases). V was trimmed by 7 bases and J by 1 base, leaving 13 bases between them. CDR3 length: 14 residues. Germline V CDR1 and CDR2: LNHDA, SQIVND (reference sequence). The CDR3 spells CASTLTDRNTEAFF. For the CDR3, the DNA is TGTGCCAGTACCTTGACTGACAGGAACACTGAAGCTTTCTTT.

The V gene is TRBV5-1, the J gene TRBJ2-5, with D possibly TRBD1 on 6 matching bases. The CDR3 has 15 amino acids. The germline V gene encodes CDR1 SGHRS and CDR2 YFSETQ. The ends were cut back, 3 bases at V and 4 bases at J, with 16 bases in the middle. The CDR3 sequence is CASSSGQGMGETQYF. The CDR3 DNA reads TGCGCCAGCAGCTCCGGCCAGGGGATGGGAGAGACCCAGTACTTC.

This clone was seen only once. The chain links TRBV5-1 to TRBJ2-1; TRBD2 aligns across 9 bases. The CDR3 consists of 17 residues. After removal of 0 bases from V and 2 bases from J, the junction contained 6 bases not matched to a gene. Germline-derived CDR1 and CDR2 are SGHRS and YFSETQ. The CDR3: CASSLAGLAGTYNEQFF. CDR3 nucleotides: TGCGCCAGCAGCTTGGCCGGGCTAGCGGGGACCTACAATGAGCAGTTCTTC.

This rearrangement joins TRBV10-3 to TRBJ1-6; D gene ambiguous. V was trimmed by 0 bases and J by 7 bases, leaving 7 bases between them. Germline values: CDR1 ENHRY, CDR2 SYGVKD. This CDR3 has 14 residues. This chain's CDR3 is CAISESTNNSPLHF. CDR3 in DNA: TGTGCCATCAGTGAGTCGACCAACAATTCACCCCTCCACTTT.

The CDR3 bases are TGCGCCAGCCTTGTCCGGCCCAACGGCCCCTACAATGAGCAGTTCTTC. Protein: CASLVRPNGPYNEQFF. The chain couples TRBV5-1 to TRBJ2-1, with D uncertain. Germline lookup yields CDR1 SGHRS and CDR2 YFSETQ. This CDR3 has 16 amino acids. V was clipped by 7 bases and J by 2 bases, with 19 bases between them.

Here the CDR3 DNA reads TGCAGCGTTGAAAAGGGACAGGGGGCAGCCCTCTTCGAGCAGTACTTC. Its protein is CSVEKGQGAALFEQYF. This sequence joins TRBV29-1 and TRBJ2-7, with 12 positions matching TRBD1. Germline loops: CDR1 SQVTM, CDR2 ANQGSEA. V was clipped by 2 bases and J by 6 bases; unmatched bases: 11. The CDR3 length is 16 residues.

Concerning this clone itself: This same CDR3 is encoded by further DNA sequences in the sample. The rearrangement uses TRBV2 and TRBJ2-1; TRBD2 might be the D (5 bases). Trimming stripped 7 bases from V and 2 bases from J, with 9 bases between. The CDR3 totals 13 residues. Germline loops: CDR1 SNHLY, CDR2 FYNNEI. CDR3 bases: TGTGCCAGCACGAGCGGACCCTACAATGAGCAGTTCTTC. Amino acids: CASTSGPYNEQFF.

This clone was observed a few times. Additional DNA sequences in this sample encode the identical CDR3. The rearrangement uses TRBV7-2 and TRBJ2-7; D not certain. The germline V gene encodes CDR1 SGHTA and CDR2 FQGNSA. V lost 2 bases and J 4 bases, leaving 3 bases between the germline ends. There are 11 residues in the CDR3. CDR3 sequence (DNA): TGTGCCAGCAGCTTAAGTTACGAGCAGTACTTC. Amino acids: CASSLSYEQYF.

The V call is TRBV7-2, the J call TRBJ2-5; maybe TRBD1 (6 bases). V shed 5 bases and J shed 7 bases, with 17 bases lying between them. The CDR3 totals 14 residues. CDR1 and CDR2 from the germline V gene are SGHTA and FQGNSA. The CDR3 DNA follows: TGTGCCAGCAGCCAGGGGCTGTCTCCAGGGACCCAGTACTTC. It is translated as CASSQGLSPGTQYF. The full variable domain, in which reference TRBV7-2 and TRBJ2-5 provide the parts outside the CDR3, is GAGVSQSPSNKVTEKGKDVELRCDPISGHTALYWYRQSLGQGLEFLIYFQGNSAPDKSGLPSDRFSAERTGGSVSTLTIQRTQQEDSAVYLCASSQGLSPGTQYFGPGTRLLVL.

There are a few counts of this clone. The V and J genes are TRBV30 and TRBJ2-3; D is uncertain. Germline V lookup: CDR1 GTSNPN, CDR2 SVGIG (reference sequence). Trimming shortened V by 0 bases and J by 7 bases, and 8 bases separated the two germline ends. CDR3 length: 12 amino acids. The CDR3 spells CAWSVSGNTQYF. The CDR3 region has the DNA TGTGCCTGGAGTGTAAGTGGGAATACGCAGTATTTT.

In its sample, this clone was seen a few times. CDR3 sequence: CASSQPWAVAAGANVLTF. CDR3 nucleotide sequence: TGCGCCAGCAGCCAACCCTGGGCGGTAGCAGCTGGGGCCAACGTCCTGACTTTC. The chain is built from TRBV4-1 and TRBJ2-6; D is undetermined. The germline gives CDR1 MGHRA, CDR2 YSYEKL. V was cut by 2 bases and J by 2 bases, with 16 bases left in between. The CDR3 consists of 18 residues.

The chain joins TRBV28 to TRBJ2-5; D gene unclear. CDR1 and CDR2 from the germline V gene are MDHEN and SYDVKM. With 4 bases removed from V and 5 bases from J, the gap between germline ends came to 5 bases. The CDR3 has 11 amino acids. The CDR3 region is CASSSMETQYF. CDR3 sequence (DNA): TGTGCCAGCAGTTCCATGGAGACCCAGTACTTC. Drawing the rest from reference TRBV28 and TRBJ2-5, the complete variable domain is DVKVTQSSRYLVKRTGEKVFLECVQDMDHENMFWYRQDPGLGLRLIYFSYDVKMKEKGDIPEGYSVSREKKERFSLILESASTNQTSMYLCASSSMETQYFGPGTRLLVL.

This rearrangement joins TRBV7-2 to TRBJ2-7, with TRBD1 identical over 7 bases. Germline V CDR1 and CDR2: SGHTA, FQGNSA. V was clipped by 0 bases and J by 3 bases; unmatched bases: 5. The CDR3 is 15 residues long. The chain's CDR3 is CASSLAWDRSYEQYF. The CDR3 nucleotides read TGTGCCAGCAGCTTAGCGTGGGACAGAAGCTACGAGCAGTACTTC.

This clone was observed a few times. This rearrangement joins TRBV7-2 to TRBJ2-1, with 10 bases identical to TRBD2. This CDR3 has 17 residues. With 2 bases clipped from V and 1 base from J, the junction kept 5 bases outside the gene matches. The germline CDR1 and CDR2 sequences are SGHTA and FQGNSA. CDR3 residues: CASSLMASGGSYNEQFF. CDR3 bases: TGTGCCAGCAGCTTAATGGCTAGCGGGGGTTCCTACAATGAGCAGTTCTTC.

The chain carries TRBV30 and TRBJ1-4, with 7 bases aligning to TRBD1. The CDR3 is 14 residues long. V shed 3 bases, J shed 4 bases, and the junction held 5 bases outside the gene matches. The germline CDR1 and CDR2 sequences are GTSNPN and SVGIG (reference sequence). The CDR3 coding sequence is TGTGCCTGGAGCAGGACAGGAATTAATGAAAAACTGTTTTTT. Translating it yields CAWSRTGINEKLFF.

The rearrangement uses TRBV10-3 and TRBJ2-7; D is unclear. The germline V gene encodes CDR1 ENHRY and CDR2 SYGVKD. This CDR3 has 16 residues. The V end was cut by 0 bases, the J end by 2 bases, with 14 bases between. The CDR3 nucleotides read TGTGCCATCAGTGAGTCGTGGCTAGTAACTCCCTACGAGCAGTACTTC. The encoded protein is CAISESWLVTPYEQYF.

This chain uses TRBV7-2 with TRBJ1-6; no clear D. The germline gives CDR1 SGHTA, CDR2 FQGNSA. CDR3 size: 13 residues. V was trimmed by 1 base and J by 11 bases, leaving 9 bases between them. The CDR3 spells CASSLGGSAPLHF. CDR3 in DNA: TGTGCCAGCAGCTTAGGCGGGTCGGCACCCCTCCACTTT.

This sequence joins TRBV7-9 and TRBJ2-7; D gene ambiguous. This CDR3 spans 15 amino acids. From germline, CDR1 is SEHNR and CDR2 FQNEAQ (reference sequence). Trimming left V 1 base short and J 3 bases short, with 13 bases between. The DNA for the CDR3 is TGTGCCAGCAGCTTAGGAGCAGGACCCCTCTACGAGCAGTACTTC. Translated: CASSLGAGPLYEQYF.

The V call is TRBV6-5, the J call TRBJ1-1, with D tentatively TRBD1 (5 bases). CDR3 length equals 13 residues. Germline V CDR1 and CDR2: MNHEY, SVGAGI. V was clipped by 4 bases and J by 4 bases, with 10 bases between them. CDR3 region: CASSSDSSTEAFF. DNA for the CDR3: TGTGCCAGCAGTTCCGACAGTAGCACTGAAGCTTTCTTT.

The chain carries TRBV27 and TRBJ1-5; D call uncertain. Trimming removed 6 bases from V and 3 bases from J, with 3 bases in between. This CDR3 has 11 amino acids. Germline CDR1 MNHEY, CDR2 SMNVEV (reference sequence). The CDR3 coding sequence is TGTGCCAGCAGCTTCAATCAGCCCCAGCATTTT. Translated: CASSFNQPQHF.

The chain employs TRBV5-1 and TRBJ1-1; no clear D. The germline gives CDR1 SGHRS, CDR2 YFSETQ. Trimming shortened V by 3 bases and J by 0 bases, and 12 bases separated the two germline ends. The CDR3 is 15 residues long. The CDR3 region has the DNA TGCGCCAGCAGCTCGGACCTCCGGATGAACACTGAAGCTTTCTTT. This encodes CASSSDLRMNTEAFF.